The clone carrying this TCR beta chain was recorded once. Germline values: CDR1 SGDLS, CDR2 YYNGEE. V was clipped by 7 bases and J by 7 bases, with 11 bases between them. The CDR3 has 12 residues. This record comes from a study of blood T cell repertoires in COVID-19. The overall study: Spain, Italy and the United States supplied samples that represented acute and convalescent COVID-19. T cells, B-cell-depleted T cells, or PBMCs provided the cDNA or gDNA that served as material.

Authors' analysis steps: For nucleated cells, counts were estimated from reference gene primer amplification. Libraries were prepared by immunoSEQ multiplex PCR; TCRdb keeps only in-frame clonotypes and omits some of them. That table supplies the V and J calls and clone size; D and trimming were determined from the DNA. This table has around 100,000 clones, about 90% appearing once. The rearrangement joins TRBV9 to TRBJ2-2, with a possible D match to TRBD1 (5 bases). The TCR comes from a human donor in a cohort sampled during active COVID-19. The sequenced material came from peripheral blood. The CDR3 nucleotides are TGTGCCAGCTCGACAGTTGTCGGGGAGCTGTTTTTT. Its translation is CASSTVVGELFF.